Below, one T cell receptor beta chain is given with its context. Its antigen is undetermined. This entry belongs to a study of shared clonotypes between healthy human individuals. Study at large: The people who gave samples were two women and a few men aged 18 to 49.

Naive CD8 cells lacked CD45RO and underwent positive selection for CCR7, leaving out terminally differentiated effector memory CD45RA+ cells. Study-wide points: Non-shared clonotypes had lower generation probabilities than those shared by all four donors. Naive subsets tended to show greater estimated richness than memory subsets.

Profiled with immunoSEQ multiplex PCR; TCRdb holds only in-frame clones, not every one. The table includes about 2.1 million clones, 85% to 95% detected once. Deletions cut 1 base from V and 2 bases from J, with 8 bases between. Germline lookup yields CDR1 SGHVS and CDR2 FQNEAQ. The CDR3 loop spans 14 amino acids. This sequence originates from a man between 18 and 35 years old in good health. Some clones in this sample may be carry-over from other donors' samples. The J gene is TRBJ1-2, the V gene TRBV7-8; D gene ambiguous. Sample: naive CD8+ T cells from PBMCs. Here the CDR3 DNA reads TGTGCCAGCAGCTTAGGATGGCAAAACTATGGCTACACCTTC. This encodes CASSLGWQNYGYTF.